By proportion, the clone carrying this TCR beta chain is medium-sized (0.01 to 0.1%). The data are from a study of metastatic and nonmetastatic thyroid tumors. Trimming pared 3 bases from V and 2 bases from J, leaving 10 bases between. The germline gives CDR1 DFQATT, CDR2 SNEGSKA (reference sequence). This CDR3 contains 14 residues. TCRdb re-clonotyped the PCR reads via MiXCR. The sample lists some 4,300 clones; less than 25% were seen once. No treatment of any kind had been given to any patient before thyroid surgery. The chain is built from TRBV20-1 and TRBJ2-2; D not certain. The TCR comes from a male donor with papillary thyroid cancer or a benign thyroid nodule (not recorded which). Some clones in this sample may be carry-over from other donors' samples. Input material: tumor tissue. CDR3 sequence reads: CSARKGGNTGELFF. The CDR3 nucleotides are TGCAGTGCTAGGAAGGGCGGAAACACCGGGGAGCTGTTTTTT.